The clone carrying this TCR beta chain is a singleton in its sample. The antigen is unknown. The data were obtained in a study of cytomegalovirus exposure and HLA in healthy donors. The study's findings and limits: It was likely that a cluster of highly shared sequence variants was a sequencing artifact. Other equally common chains were less clonally expanded than HLA-associated TCR beta chains, a later analysis showed. Cytomegalovirus association was assigned to more than 150 TCR beta chains.

V shed 0 bases and J shed 3 bases, with 10 bases lying between them. This CDR3 comprises 14 residues. CDR1 and CDR2 (germline): SGDLS, YYNGEE. The PCR made use of 60 Vbeta and 13 Jbeta primers. Clones were read by immunoSEQ multiplex PCR, and TCRdb kept only the in-frame ones, dropping some. The table shows more than 85,000 clones, with about 80% occurring only once. Material: PBMCs. This receptor was obtained from a man between 35 and 55 years old in good health and CMV-seronegative. This chain links TRBV9 with TRBJ2-7; D not resolved. CDR3 nucleotides: TGTGCCAGCAGCGTAGCCCCGGAGTACTACGAGCAGTACTTC. It codes for CASSVAPEYYEQYF.